The 30 T cell receptor beta chains presented below share a single source sample, sequenced in a study of cytomegalovirus exposure and HLA in healthy donors. Researchers ran the PCR with 60 Vbeta and 13 Jbeta primers. The table came from immunoSEQ multiplex PCR; TCRdb's copy has only in-frame clones and leaves some out. The sample lists some 170,000 clones, around 79% occurring once. Sequenced sample: PBMCs. These TCRs come from a man aged 40-49 years in good health and CMV-seropositive.

The genes are TRBV7-8 and TRBJ1-1, with 7 positions matching TRBD1. The CDR3 extends over 14 amino acids. The germline V gene has CDR1 SGHVS and CDR2 FQNEAQ. V was clipped by 4 bases and J by 5 bases; unmatched bases: 7. For the CDR3, the DNA is TGTGCCAGCAGCTACAACAGGGGAGGTACTGAAGCTTTCTTT. This encodes CASSYNRGGTEAFF.

This clone was detected a few times. The chain uses TRBV9 and TRBJ2-1; D is perhaps TRBD1 (5 bases). Germline V gene lookup returns CDR1 SGDLS and CDR2 YYNGEE. The CDR3 is made up of 13 amino acids. Trimming pared 4 bases from V and 5 bases from J, leaving 10 bases between. CDR3 region: CASSHRTDNEQFF. In DNA form, the CDR3 reads TGTGCCAGCAGCCACAGGACGGACAATGAGCAGTTCTTC.

This clone appeared a few times. The V gene is TRBV5-1, the J gene TRBJ1-2; 10 bases are a match to TRBD1. The V segment lost 4 bases and the J segment 5 bases; nucleotides outside the gene matches: 8. CDR3 length: 15 residues. Germline V gives CDR1 SGHRS, CDR2 YFSETQ. DNA of the CDR3: TGCGCCAGCAGCCTTCGGACAGGGGGGTTGTATGGCTACACCTTC. Translation gives CASSLRTGGLYGYTF. The full variable domain, completed using reference TRBV5-1 and TRBJ1-2, is KAGVTQTPRYLIKTRGQQVTLSCSPISGHRSVSWYQQTPGQGLQFLFEYFSETQRNKGNFPGRFSGRQFSNSRSEMNVSTLELGDSALYLCASSLRTGGLYGYTFGSGTRLTVV.

V is TRBV18 and J is TRBJ1-3; D is ambiguous. There are 18 residues in the CDR3. CDR1 is KGHSH, CDR2 LQKENI, per germline. Trimming left V 4 bases short and J 1 base short, with 20 bases between. CDR3 bases: TGTGCCAGCTCACTCTACGGAATAGGAGGAGGGTCTGGAAACACCATATATTTT. Protein product: CASSLYGIGGGSGNTIYF.

The rearrangement uses TRBV5-6 and TRBJ2-7; 7 bases are shared with TRBD2. The ends lost 0 bases at V and 4 bases at J; junction bases unmatched: 1. This CDR3 spans 13 amino acids. The germline gives CDR1 SGHDT, CDR2 YYEEEE. In nucleotides, the CDR3 is TGTGCCAGCAGCTTGGGGCGGGAGTACGAGCAGTACTTC. Amino acids: CASSLGREYEQYF. Full variable domain (outside the CDR3, taken from reference TRBV5-6 and TRBJ2-7): DAGVTQSPTHLIKTRGQQVTLRCSPKSGHDTVSWYQQALGQGPQFIFQYYEEEERQRGNFPDRFSGHQFPNYSSELNVNALLLGDSALYLCASSLGREYEQYFGPGTRLTVT.

V usage is TRBV27 and J usage is TRBJ2-7, with 9 bases matching TRBD1. This CDR3 has 15 residues. CDR1 is MNHEY, CDR2 SMNVEV, per germline (reference sequence). Germline trimming cut 5 bases from V and 5 bases from J; bases unmatched to any gene: 10. The CDR3 DNA reads as TGTGCCAGCAGTACCCGCGGGACAGGGAAGGACGAGCAGTACTTC. It translates to CASSTRGTGKDEQYF.

The chain couples TRBV6-1 to TRBJ1-2; TRBD1 matches 8 bases. The CDR3 is made up of 15 amino acids. Trimming took 6 bases from V and 7 from J; bases not matched to a gene: 13. Germline CDR1 is MNHNS and CDR2 is SASEGT. The CDR3 region has the DNA TGTGCCAGCAGGGAGGGACAGGCCGGCGCCCGTGGCTACACCTTC. Translation gives CASREGQAGARGYTF.

V and J are TRBV4-2 and TRBJ2-3, with D possibly being TRBD2 (6 bases). This CDR3 spans 16 amino acids. V was cut by 0 bases and J by 1 base, with 11 bases left in between. Germline V gene lookup returns CDR1 LGHNA and CDR2 YNFKEQ. CDR3 sequence (DNA): TGTGCCAGCAGCCAAGAAGGGACTGCACGCACAGATACGCAGTATTTT. Protein: CASSQEGTARTDTQYF.

The chain links TRBV5-8 to TRBJ1-1; 7 bases align to TRBD1. Germline assignment: CDR1 SGHTS and CDR2 YDEGEE. V shed 3 bases, J shed 6 bases, and the junction held 8 bases outside the gene matches. The CDR3 sequence is 14 residues long. The CDR3 region is CASSWTQGMAEAFF. In DNA, the CDR3 is TGTGCCAGCAGCTGGACACAGGGGATGGCTGAAGCTTTCTTT.

The chain is built from TRBV7-9 and TRBJ2-1; the match to TRBD2 covers 9 bases. The CDR3 is 14 residues long. Looked up from germline, CDR1 is SEHNR and CDR2 is FQNEAQ (reference sequence). After removal of 5 bases from V and 9 bases from J, the junction contained 8 bases not matched to a gene. CDR3 sequence: CASSPGTSKVEQFF. The CDR3 coding sequence is TGTGCCAGCAGCCCAGGGACTAGCAAAGTTGAGCAGTTCTTC. Combining the CDR3 with reference TRBV7-9 and TRBJ2-1 gives the whole variable domain DTGVSQNPRHKITKRGQNVTFRCDPISEHNRLYWYRQTLGQGPEFLTYFQNEAQLEKSRLLSDRFSAERPKGSFSTLEIQRTEQGDSAMYLCASSPGTSKVEQFFGPGTRLTVL.

The V call is TRBV4-1, the J call TRBJ2-3, with 8 bases lining up with TRBD2. From germline, CDR1 is MGHRA and CDR2 YSYEKL. The CDR3 contains 16 residues. The J segment lost 5 bases and the V segment lost 3 bases, leaving 10 bases of the junction unmatched. DNA of the CDR3: TGCGCCAGCAGCCACCAAGCGGGAGCTAGGAAAGATACGCAGTATTTT. The encoded protein is CASSHQAGARKDTQYF.

V is TRBV5-1 and J is TRBJ2-1; 10 bases fit TRBD2. This CDR3 has 17 residues. CDR1 is SGHRS, CDR2 YFSETQ, per germline. V lost 1 base to trimming and J lost 9 bases; unmatched junction nucleotides: 13. The CDR3 coding sequence is TGCGCCAGCAGCTTGAATTTCGGCCTAGCGGGAGTTAGTGAGCAGTTCTTC. This translates into CASSLNFGLAGVSEQFF.

The chain combines TRBV21-1 with TRBJ2-2; no DNA check was done on the table's D call, TRBD2. TRBV21-1 is labeled a pseudogene. The CDR3 covers 19 residues. The DNA of the CDR3 is TGTGCCAGCAGCACGTCTAGGTCCCTAGCGGAGGTGAACACCGGGGAGCTGTTTTTT. The encoded protein is CASSTSRSLAEVNTGELFF.

There are a few counts of this clone. J is TRBJ2-2 and V is TRBV6-1; 8 nucleotides match TRBD2. Germline CDR1 MNHNS, CDR2 SASEGT. The V segment lost 4 bases and the J segment 6 bases; nucleotides outside the gene matches: 7. The CDR3 has 15 residues. This CDR3 is CASSVGLAGPGELFF. The CDR3 nucleotides are TGTGCCAGCAGTGTAGGGCTAGCGGGCCCCGGGGAGCTGTTTTTT.

In this sample, this clone turned up a few times. CDR3 amino acids: CASDSKAGGYGYTF. The CDR3 DNA follows: TGTGCCAGCGACTCAAAGGCAGGGGGCTATGGCTACACCTTC. V usage is TRBV28 and J usage is TRBJ1-2, with 7 bases aligning to TRBD1. The J segment lost 4 bases and the V segment lost 8 bases, leaving 10 bases of the junction unmatched. This CDR3 region has 14 residues. CDR1 is MDHEN, CDR2 SYDVKM, per germline.

The CDR3 loop reads CASSIAGGYYNEQFF. CDR3 nucleotide sequence: TGTGCCAGCAGTATAGCGGGAGGGTACTACAATGAGCAGTTCTTC. This rearrangement joins TRBV2 to TRBJ2-1; 11 nucleotides match TRBD2. The J segment lost 3 bases and the V segment lost 5 bases, leaving 3 bases of the junction unmatched. Per germline, CDR1 SNHLY and CDR2 FYNNEI. The CDR3 is 15 residues long.

V is TRBV19 and J is TRBJ2-1; tentatively, D is TRBD2 (6 bases). Germline values: CDR1 LNHDA, CDR2 SQIVND (reference sequence). Trimming shortened V by 3 bases and J by 9 bases, and 15 bases separated the two germline ends. The CDR3 length is 14 residues. The CDR3 here is CASSIRDLSGEQFF. In DNA, the CDR3 is TGTGCCAGTAGTATTCGGGACTTATCGGGTGAGCAGTTCTTC.

This clone came up a few times. The rearrangement joins TRBV5-4 to TRBJ2-1; 9 bases map to TRBD2. The germline gives CDR1 SGHNT, CDR2 YYREEE (reference sequence). This CDR3 is built from 13 residues. The junction had 1 base not matched to a gene; V was cut back by 2 bases and J by 7 bases. The CDR3 nucleotides are TGTGCCAGCAGCTTCGCGGGAGGGAATGAGCAGTTCTTC. Its protein product is CASSFAGGNEQFF.

This chain connects TRBV19 to TRBJ1-4; TRBD1 matches 9 bases. The CDR3 sequence is 15 residues long. The germline V gene encodes CDR1 LNHDA and CDR2 SQIVND (reference sequence). After removal of 7 bases from V and 0 bases from J, the junction contained 3 bases not matched to a gene. In DNA, the CDR3 is TGTGCCAGTAACCGACAGGGGGCAACTAATGAAAAACTGTTTTTT. It yields the protein CASNRQGATNEKLFF.

The chain is built from TRBV27 and TRBJ2-1, with 7 nucleotides matching TRBD2. CDR3 length: 15 amino acids. The J segment lost 7 bases and the V segment lost 0 bases, leaving 6 bases of the junction unmatched. The germline V gene encodes CDR1 MNHEY and CDR2 SMNVEV (reference sequence). CDR3 amino acids: CASSLSREGQNEQFF. CDR3 bases: TGTGCCAGCAGTTTATCGAGGGAGGGCCAGAATGAGCAGTTCTTC.

The chain is built from TRBV27 and TRBJ2-1; 9 bases map to TRBD2. The CDR3 is 16 amino acids. Trimming at V came to 4 bases and at J to 8 bases, leaving 12 bases not matched to a gene. Germline V gene lookup returns CDR1 MNHEY and CDR2 SMNVEV (reference sequence). Here the CDR3 DNA reads TGTGCCAGCAGTTCCGGAAGGCTAGCGGGATTGGATGAGCAGTTCTTC. Translation: CASSSGRLAGLDEQFF.

The chain combines TRBV19 with TRBJ1-1; D gene ambiguous. Looked up from germline, CDR1 is LNHDA and CDR2 is SQIVND (reference sequence). The CDR3 is made up of 17 amino acids. V lost 3 bases, J lost 3 bases, and 20 bases lay in between. CDR3 sequence reads: CASSIPFEVTSYTEAFF. The CDR3 DNA follows: TGTGCCAGTAGTATCCCCTTTGAGGTCACCTCTTACACTGAAGCTTTCTTT.

This clone came up once. The chain joins TRBV28 to TRBJ2-7, with D possibly TRBD2 on 6 matching bases. The CDR3 totals 13 residues. V lost 3 bases, J lost 3 bases, and 9 bases lay in between. In germline, CDR1 is MDHEN, CDR2 SYDVKM. The DNA of the CDR3 is TGTGCCAGCAGTTTCTGGACTATCTACGAGCAGTACTTC. Its translation is CASSFWTIYEQYF.

This clone was recorded a few times. The V and J genes are TRBV7-8 and TRBJ2-5; 7 bases match TRBD2. CDR1 SGHVS and CDR2 FQNEAQ come from the germline V gene. CDR3 size: 15 residues. With 5 bases clipped from V and 4 bases from J, the junction kept 10 bases outside the gene matches. CDR3 protein: CASSRIGGFGETQYF. The DNA of the CDR3 is TGTGCCAGCAGCCGTATCGGGGGGTTTGGAGAGACCCAGTACTTC.

This clone was detected a few times. The chain employs TRBV27 and TRBJ2-7; 10 nucleotides agree with TRBD2. Looked up from germline, CDR1 is MNHEY and CDR2 is SMNVEV (reference sequence). The CDR3 spans 16 residues. Losses at the gene ends were 2 bases for V and 4 bases for J; bases not matched to a gene: 8. The CDR3 protein is CASSLGLAGDIYEQYF. CDR3 nucleotides: TGTGCCAGCAGTTTAGGGCTAGCGGGAGATATTTACGAGCAGTACTTC.

CDR3 amino acids: CASSLNPTVIEQYF. The CDR3 region has the DNA TGCGCCAGCAGCTTGAACCCGACAGTGATCGAGCAGTACTTC. V usage is TRBV5-1 and J usage is TRBJ2-7, with D perhaps TRBD1 (5 bases). The germline V and J ends were trimmed by 1 base and 6 bases, with 14 bases remaining between them. The CDR3 covers 14 residues. Germline values: CDR1 SGHRS, CDR2 YFSETQ.

This clone was seen more than once but under ten times. The chain is built from TRBV5-8 and TRBJ2-3; perhaps TRBD2 as D (5 bases). CDR1 and CDR2 (germline): SGHTS, YDEGEE. With 4 bases removed from V and 2 bases from J, the gap between germline ends came to 14 bases. The CDR3 is made up of 15 amino acids. CDR3 protein: CASSPGVVFTDTQYF. The CDR3, as DNA: TGTGCCAGCAGCCCCGGGGTGGTGTTCACAGATACGCAGTATTTT.

The chain carries TRBV4-2 and TRBJ2-7, with TRBD2 identical over 9 bases. The CDR3 runs 15 residues. The trim removed 2 bases at V and 4 bases at J, leaving 6 bases unmatched. The germline V gene has CDR1 LGHNA and CDR2 YNFKEQ. This CDR3 reads CASSQRTSGRYEQYF. For the CDR3, the DNA is TGTGCCAGCAGCCAACGGACGAGCGGGAGGTACGAGCAGTACTTC.

The chain couples TRBV27 to TRBJ2-1; 10 bases agree with TRBD1. The length of the CDR3 is 15 residues. V shed 1 base, J shed 3 bases, and the junction held 0 bases outside the gene matches. Germline assignment: CDR1 MNHEY and CDR2 SMNVEV (reference sequence). The CDR3 DNA reads as TGTGCCAGCAGTTTATGGGACAGGGGCTACAATGAGCAGTTCTTC. It encodes CASSLWDRGYNEQFF.

This rearrangement joins TRBV19 to TRBJ2-1, with D perhaps TRBD1 (6 bases). Trimming cost V 7 bases and J 0 bases, with 16 bases left between them. Germline V CDR1 and CDR2: LNHDA, SQIVND (reference sequence). The CDR3 consists of 16 residues. The DNA for the CDR3 is TGTGCCAGTACTACAGGGTTTGGGAGCTCCTACAATGAGCAGTTCTTC. This gives the protein CASTTGFGSSYNEQFF.